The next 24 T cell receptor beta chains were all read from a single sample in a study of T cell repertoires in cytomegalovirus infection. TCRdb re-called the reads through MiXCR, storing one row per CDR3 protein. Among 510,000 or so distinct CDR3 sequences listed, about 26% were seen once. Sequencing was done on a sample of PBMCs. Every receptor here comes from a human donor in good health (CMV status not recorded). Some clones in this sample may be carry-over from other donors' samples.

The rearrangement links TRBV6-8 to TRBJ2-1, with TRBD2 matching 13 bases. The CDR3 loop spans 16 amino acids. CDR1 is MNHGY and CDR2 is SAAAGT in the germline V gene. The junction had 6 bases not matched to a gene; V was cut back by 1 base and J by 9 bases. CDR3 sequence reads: CASSYLTSGRPAEQFF. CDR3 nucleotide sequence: TGTGCCAGCAGTTACTTGACTAGCGGGAGGCCCGCTGAGCAGTTCTTC.

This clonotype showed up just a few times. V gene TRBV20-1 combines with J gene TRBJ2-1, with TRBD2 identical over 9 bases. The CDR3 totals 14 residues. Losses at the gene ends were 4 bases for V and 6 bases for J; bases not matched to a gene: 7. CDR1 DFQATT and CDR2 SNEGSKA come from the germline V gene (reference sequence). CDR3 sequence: CSANRGRGANEQFF. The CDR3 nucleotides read TGCAGTGCTAATCGCGGGAGGGGAGCCAATGAGCAGTTCTTC.

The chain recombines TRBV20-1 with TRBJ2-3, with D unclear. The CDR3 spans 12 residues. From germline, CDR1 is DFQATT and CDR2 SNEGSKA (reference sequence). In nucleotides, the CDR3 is TGCAGCCTTATTGCGGACACAGATACGCAGTATTTT. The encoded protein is CSLIADTDTQYF.

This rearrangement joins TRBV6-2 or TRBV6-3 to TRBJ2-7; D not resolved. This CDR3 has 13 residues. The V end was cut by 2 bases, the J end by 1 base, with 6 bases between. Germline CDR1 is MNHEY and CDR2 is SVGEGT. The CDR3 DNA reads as TGTGCCAGCAGTTACCGGGCGTCCTACGAGCAGTACGTC. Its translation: CASSYRASYEQYV.

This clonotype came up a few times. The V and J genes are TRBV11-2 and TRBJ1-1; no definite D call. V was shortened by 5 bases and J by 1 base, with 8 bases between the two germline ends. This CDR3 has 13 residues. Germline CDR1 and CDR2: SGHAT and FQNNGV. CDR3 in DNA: TGTGCCAGCAGCGAGAACCCGAACACTGAAGCTTTCTTT. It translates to CASSENPNTEAFF.

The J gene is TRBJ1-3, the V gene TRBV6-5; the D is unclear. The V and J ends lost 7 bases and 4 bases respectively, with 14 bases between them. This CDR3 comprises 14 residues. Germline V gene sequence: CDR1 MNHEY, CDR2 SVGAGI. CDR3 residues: CASTRWEGGNTIYF. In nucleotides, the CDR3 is TGTGCCAGCACCCGATGGGAGGGCGGAAACACCATATATTTT.

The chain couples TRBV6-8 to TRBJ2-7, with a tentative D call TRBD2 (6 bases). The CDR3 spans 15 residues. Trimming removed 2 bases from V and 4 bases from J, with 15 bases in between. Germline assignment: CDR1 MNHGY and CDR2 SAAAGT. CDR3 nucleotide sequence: TGTGCCAGCAGTTACCTAGCCCTCGGGAGTTACGAGCAGTACTTC. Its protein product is CASSYLALGSYEQYF.

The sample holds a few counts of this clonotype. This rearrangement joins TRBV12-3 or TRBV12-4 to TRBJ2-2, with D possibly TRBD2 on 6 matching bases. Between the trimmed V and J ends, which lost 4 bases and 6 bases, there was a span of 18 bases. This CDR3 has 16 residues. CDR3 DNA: TGTGCCAGCAGTTACTCTCCCGGGGGATACGCCGGGGAGCTGTTTTTT. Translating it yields CASSYSPGGYAGELFF.

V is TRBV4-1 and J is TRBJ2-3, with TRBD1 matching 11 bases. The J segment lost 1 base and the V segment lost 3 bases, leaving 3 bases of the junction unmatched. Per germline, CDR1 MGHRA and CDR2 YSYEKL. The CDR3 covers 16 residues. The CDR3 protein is CASSHGTGGGTDTQYF. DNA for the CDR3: TGCGCCAGCAGCCACGGGACAGGGGGAGGCACAGATACGCAGTATTTT.

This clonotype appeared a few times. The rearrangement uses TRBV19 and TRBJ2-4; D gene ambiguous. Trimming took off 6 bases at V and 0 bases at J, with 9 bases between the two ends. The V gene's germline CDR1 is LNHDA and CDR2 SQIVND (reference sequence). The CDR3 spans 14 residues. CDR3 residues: CASSRPRAKNIQYF. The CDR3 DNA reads TGTGCCAGTAGCAGACCAAGAGCCAAAAACATTCAGTACTTC. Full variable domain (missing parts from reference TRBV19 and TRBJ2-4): DGGITQSPKYLFRKEGQNVTLSCEQNLNHDAMYWYRQDPGQGLRLIYYSQIVNDFQKGDIAEGYSVSREKKESFPLTVTSAQKNPTAFYLCASSRPRAKNIQYFGAGTRLSVL.

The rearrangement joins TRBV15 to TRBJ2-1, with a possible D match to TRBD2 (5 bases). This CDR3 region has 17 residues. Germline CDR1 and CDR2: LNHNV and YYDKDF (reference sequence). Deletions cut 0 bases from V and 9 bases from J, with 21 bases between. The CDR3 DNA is TGTGCCACCAGCAGAGATAGAGGGTTAGGGCCGGCGGGTGAGCAGTTCTTC. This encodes CATSRDRGLGPAGEQFF.

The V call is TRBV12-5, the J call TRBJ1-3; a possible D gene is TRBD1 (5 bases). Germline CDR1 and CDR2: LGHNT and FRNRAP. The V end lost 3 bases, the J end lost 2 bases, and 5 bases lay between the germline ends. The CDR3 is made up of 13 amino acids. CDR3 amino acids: CASGLGAGNTIYF. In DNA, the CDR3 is TGTGCTAGTGGTTTAGGGGCTGGAAACACCATATATTTT.

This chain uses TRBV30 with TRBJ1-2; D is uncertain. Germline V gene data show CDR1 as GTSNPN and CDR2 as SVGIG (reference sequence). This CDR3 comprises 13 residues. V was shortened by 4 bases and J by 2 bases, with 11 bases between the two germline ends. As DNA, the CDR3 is TGTGCCTGGAATCTAGCGGGCAACTATGGCTACACCTTC. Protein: CAWNLAGNYGYTF.

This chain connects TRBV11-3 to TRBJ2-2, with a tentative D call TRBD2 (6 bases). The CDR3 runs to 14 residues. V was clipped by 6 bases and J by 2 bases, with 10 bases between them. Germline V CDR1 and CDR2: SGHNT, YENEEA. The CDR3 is CASSKGGNTGELFF. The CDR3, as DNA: TGTGCCAGCAGTAAGGGAGGAAACACCGGGGAGCTGTTTTTT.

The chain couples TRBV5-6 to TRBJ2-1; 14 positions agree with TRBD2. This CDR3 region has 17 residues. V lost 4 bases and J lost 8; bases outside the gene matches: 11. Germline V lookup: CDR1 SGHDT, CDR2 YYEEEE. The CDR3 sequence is CASSPAGTSGSLDEQFF. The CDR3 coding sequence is TGTGCCAGCAGCCCAGCCGGGACTAGCGGGAGTCTTGATGAGCAGTTCTTC. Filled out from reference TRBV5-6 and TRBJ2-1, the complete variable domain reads DAGVTQSPTHLIKTRGQQVTLRCSPKSGHDTVSWYQQALGQGPQFIFQYYEEEERQRGNFPDRFSGHQFPNYSSELNVNALLLGDSALYLCASSPAGTSGSLDEQFFGPGTRLTVL.

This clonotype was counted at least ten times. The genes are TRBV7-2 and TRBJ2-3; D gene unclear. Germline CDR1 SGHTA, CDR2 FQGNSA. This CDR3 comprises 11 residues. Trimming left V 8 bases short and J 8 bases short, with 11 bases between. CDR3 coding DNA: TGTGCCAGCGAGTGGGTTGGTACGCAGTATTTT. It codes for CASEWVGTQYF.

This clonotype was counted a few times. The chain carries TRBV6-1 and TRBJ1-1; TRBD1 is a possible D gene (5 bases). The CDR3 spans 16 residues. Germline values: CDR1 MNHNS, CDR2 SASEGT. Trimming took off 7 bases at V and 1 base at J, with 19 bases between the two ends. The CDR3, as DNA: TGTGCCAGCACCCCGTTTAAGGATACAGGGAACACTGAAGCTTTCTTT. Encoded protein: CASTPFKDTGNTEAFF.

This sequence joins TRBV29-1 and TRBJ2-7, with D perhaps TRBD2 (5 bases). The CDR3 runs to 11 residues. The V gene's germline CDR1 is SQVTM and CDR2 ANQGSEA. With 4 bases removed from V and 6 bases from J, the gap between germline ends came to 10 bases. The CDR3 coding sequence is TGCAGCGTTGTTGTGGGAGTCGAGCAGTACGTC. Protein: CSVVVGVEQYV.

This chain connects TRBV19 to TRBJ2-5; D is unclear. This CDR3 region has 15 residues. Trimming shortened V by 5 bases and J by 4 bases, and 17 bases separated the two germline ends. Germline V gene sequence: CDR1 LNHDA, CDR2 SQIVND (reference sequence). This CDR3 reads CASSVRAPWGETQYF. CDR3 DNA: TGTGCCAGTAGTGTACGGGCCCCATGGGGAGAGACCCAGTACTTC. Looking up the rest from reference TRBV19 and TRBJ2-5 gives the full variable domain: DGGITQSPKYLFRKEGQNVTLSCEQNLNHDAMYWYRQDPGQGLRLIYYSQIVNDFQKGDIAEGYSVSREKKESFPLTVTSAQKNPTAFYLCASSVRAPWGETQYFGPGTRLLVL.

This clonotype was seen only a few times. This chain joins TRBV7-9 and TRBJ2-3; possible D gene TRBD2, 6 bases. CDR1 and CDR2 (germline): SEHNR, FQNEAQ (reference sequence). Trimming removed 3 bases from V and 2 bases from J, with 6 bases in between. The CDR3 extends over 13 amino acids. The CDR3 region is CASSLRDTDTQYF. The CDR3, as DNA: TGTGCCAGCAGCTTGCGGGACACAGATACGCAGTATTTT.

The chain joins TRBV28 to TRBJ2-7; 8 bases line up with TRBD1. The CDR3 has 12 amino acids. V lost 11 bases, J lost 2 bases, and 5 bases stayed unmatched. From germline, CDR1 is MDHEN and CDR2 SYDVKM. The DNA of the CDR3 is TGTGCCGCCACGGACAGGGCCTACGAGCAGTACTTC. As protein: CAATDRAYEQYF.

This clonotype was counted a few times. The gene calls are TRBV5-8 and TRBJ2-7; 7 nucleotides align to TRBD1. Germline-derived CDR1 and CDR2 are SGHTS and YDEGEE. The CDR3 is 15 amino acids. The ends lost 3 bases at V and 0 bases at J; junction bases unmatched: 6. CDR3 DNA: TGTGCCAGCAGCTCGACCGGGACAGCCTCCTACGAGCAGTACTTC. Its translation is CASSSTGTASYEQYF.

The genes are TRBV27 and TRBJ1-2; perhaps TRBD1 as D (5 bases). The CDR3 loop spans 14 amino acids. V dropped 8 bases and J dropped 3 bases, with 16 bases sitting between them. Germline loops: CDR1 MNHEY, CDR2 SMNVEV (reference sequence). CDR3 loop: CASRRGVTYYGYTF. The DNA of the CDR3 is TGTGCCAGCCGTAGAGGGGTAACCTACTATGGCTACACCTTC.

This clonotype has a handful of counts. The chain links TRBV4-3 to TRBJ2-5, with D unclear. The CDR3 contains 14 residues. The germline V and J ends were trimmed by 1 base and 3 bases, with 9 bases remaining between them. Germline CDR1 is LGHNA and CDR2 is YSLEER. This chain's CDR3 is CASSQVWGKETQYF. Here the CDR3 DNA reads TGCGCCAGCAGCCAAGTTTGGGGTAAAGAGACCCAGTACTTC.